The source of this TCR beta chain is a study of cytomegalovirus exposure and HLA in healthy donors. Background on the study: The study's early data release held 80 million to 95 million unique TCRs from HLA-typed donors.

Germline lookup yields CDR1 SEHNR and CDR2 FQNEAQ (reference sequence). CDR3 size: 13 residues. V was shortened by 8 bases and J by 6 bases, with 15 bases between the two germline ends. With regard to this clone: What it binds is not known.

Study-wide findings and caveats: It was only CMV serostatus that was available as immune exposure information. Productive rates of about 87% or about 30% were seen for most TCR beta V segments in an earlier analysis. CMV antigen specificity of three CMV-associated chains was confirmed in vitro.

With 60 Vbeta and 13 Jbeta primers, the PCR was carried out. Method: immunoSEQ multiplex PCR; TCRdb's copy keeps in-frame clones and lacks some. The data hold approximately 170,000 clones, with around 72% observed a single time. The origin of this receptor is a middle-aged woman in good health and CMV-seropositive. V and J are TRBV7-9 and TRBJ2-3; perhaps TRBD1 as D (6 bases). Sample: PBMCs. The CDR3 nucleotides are TGTGCCAGCGCCGTGAGCCAGGGGGATACGCAGTATTTT. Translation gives CASAVSQGDTQYF.